This T cell receptor beta chain was obtained from a study of beta chain features in type 1 diabetes. Study at large: All samples together contributed 100 million to 120 million sorted cells for examination.

Germline values: CDR1 SGHRS, CDR2 YFSETQ. V shed 3 bases, J shed 0 bases, and the junction held 3 bases outside the gene matches. CDR3 length: 16 amino acids. Isolated RNA was reverse transcribed in full, so expressed TCRB transcripts were sequenced. Sequenced by immunoSEQ multiplex PCR; TCRdb stores in-frame clones only, minus some. The sample consists of 300,000 or so clones, roughly 12% of them appearing once. Only a few counts were recorded for this clone. Its target is unknown. Study results and limitations: Whatever favoring of shorter templates PCR might show would apply equally to patients and controls. Shortening that was moderate but significant affected the TCRB CDR3s of Type 1 diabetes patients in all four CD4+ subsets. Patients showed naive, central memory and Treg TCRB repertoires that appeared more similar than those of healthy donors.

Sorting of CD4+ naive, central memory, regulatory and stem cell-like memory cells was performed via CD45RO/CCR7/CD25/CD127/CD95/CD27. This TCR derives from a woman between 18 and 29 years old with type 1 diabetes. The sample comprised naive CD4+ T cells from blood. The V call is TRBV5-1, the J call TRBJ2-3; 11 nucleotides align to TRBD2. CDR3 sequence reads: CASSSRTSGSTDTQYF. The CDR3, as DNA: TGCGCCAGCAGCTCTCGGACTAGCGGGAGCACAGATACGCAGTATTTT. Looking up the rest from reference TRBV5-1 and TRBJ2-3 gives the full variable domain: KAGVTQTPRYLIKTRGQQVTLSCSPISGHRSVSWYQQTPGQGLQFLFEYFSETQRNKGNFPGRFSGRQFSNSRSEMNVSTLELGDSALYLCASSSRTSGSTDTQYFGPGTRLTVL.